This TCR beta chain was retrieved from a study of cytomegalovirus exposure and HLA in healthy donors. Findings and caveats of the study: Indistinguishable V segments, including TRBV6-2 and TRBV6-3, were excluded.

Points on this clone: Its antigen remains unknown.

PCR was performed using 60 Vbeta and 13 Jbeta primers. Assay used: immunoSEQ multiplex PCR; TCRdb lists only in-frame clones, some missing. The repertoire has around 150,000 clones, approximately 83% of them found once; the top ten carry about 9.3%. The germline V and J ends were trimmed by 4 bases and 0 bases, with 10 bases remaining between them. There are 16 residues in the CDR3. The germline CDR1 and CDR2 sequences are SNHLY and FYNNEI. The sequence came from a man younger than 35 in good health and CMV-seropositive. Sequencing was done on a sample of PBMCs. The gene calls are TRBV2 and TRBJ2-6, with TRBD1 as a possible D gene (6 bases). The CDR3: CASSGQATSGANVLTF. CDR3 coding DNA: TGTGCCAGCAGTGGACAGGCAACCTCTGGGGCCAACGTCCTGACTTTC.